The source of this T cell receptor beta chain is a study of cytomegalovirus exposure and HLA in healthy donors. Study results and caveats: TCR beta sequences reportedly predicted the HLA-A and HLA-B alleles of most subjects accurately.

As for the donors, each was a healthy bone marrow donor. At collection, donors were nominally healthy, but unrecorded immune exposures were probable. Use of 60 Vbeta and 13 Jbeta primers characterized the PCR. Clones were sequenced by immunoSEQ multiplex PCR, and TCRdb holds only the in-frame ones, with some missing. The table has around 220,000 clones, around 85% seen once. The CDR3 has 15 amino acids. Germline CDR1 and CDR2: LNHDA and SQIVND (reference sequence). After removal of 5 bases from V and 3 bases from J, the junction contained 8 bases not matched to a gene. Details on this clone: The antigen remains undetermined.

This chain connects TRBV19 to TRBJ1-1; 8 bases map to TRBD1. This TCR was sampled from a girl aged 2 to 9 in good health and CMV-seronegative. Specimen: PBMCs. CDR3 amino acids: CASSVRQGLDTEAFF. CDR3 DNA sequence: TGTGCCAGTAGTGTCCGACAGGGGTTGGACACTGAAGCTTTCTTT.